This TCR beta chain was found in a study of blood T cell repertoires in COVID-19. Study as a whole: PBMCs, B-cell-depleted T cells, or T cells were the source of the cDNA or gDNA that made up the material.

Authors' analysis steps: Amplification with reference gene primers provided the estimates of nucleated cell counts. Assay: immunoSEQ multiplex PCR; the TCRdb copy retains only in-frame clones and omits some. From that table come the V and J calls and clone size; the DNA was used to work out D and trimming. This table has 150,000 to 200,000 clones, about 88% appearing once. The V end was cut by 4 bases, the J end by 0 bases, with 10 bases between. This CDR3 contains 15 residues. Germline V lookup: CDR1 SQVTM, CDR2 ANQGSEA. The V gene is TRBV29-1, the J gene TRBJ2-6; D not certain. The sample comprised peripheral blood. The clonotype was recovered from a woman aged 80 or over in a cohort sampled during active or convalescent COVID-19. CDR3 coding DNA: TGCAGCGTTGGTTCAGGAACCTCTGGGGCCAACGTCCTGACTTTC. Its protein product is CSVGSGTSGANVLTF.